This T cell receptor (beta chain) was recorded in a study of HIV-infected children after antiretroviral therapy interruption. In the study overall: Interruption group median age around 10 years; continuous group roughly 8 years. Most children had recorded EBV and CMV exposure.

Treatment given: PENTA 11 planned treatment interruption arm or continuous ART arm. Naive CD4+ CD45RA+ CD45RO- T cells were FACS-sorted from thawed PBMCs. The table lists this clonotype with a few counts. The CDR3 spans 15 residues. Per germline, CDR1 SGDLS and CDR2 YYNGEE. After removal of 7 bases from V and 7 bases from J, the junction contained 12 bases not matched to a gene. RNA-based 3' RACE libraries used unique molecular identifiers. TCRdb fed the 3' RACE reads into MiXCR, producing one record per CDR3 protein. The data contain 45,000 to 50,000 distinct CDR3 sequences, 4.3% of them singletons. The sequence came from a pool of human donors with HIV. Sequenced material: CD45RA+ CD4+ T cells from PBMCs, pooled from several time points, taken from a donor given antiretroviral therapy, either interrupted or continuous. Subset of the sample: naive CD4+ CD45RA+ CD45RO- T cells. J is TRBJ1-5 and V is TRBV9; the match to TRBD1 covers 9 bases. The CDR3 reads CASGPGTGPEQPQHF. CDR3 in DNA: TGTGCCAGCGGTCCCGGGACAGGGCCAGAACAGCCCCAGCATTTT.